The clone carrying this T cell receptor (beta chain) was counted a few times. Antigen unknown. The CDR3 is 15 residues long. V lost 2 bases, J lost 5 bases, and 13 bases lay in between. Germline V gene data show CDR1 as SGHVT and CDR2 as SQSDAQ. TCRdb re-called the 5' RACE reads with MiXCR, one entry per CDR3 protein. This repertoire shows hundreds of thousands of distinct CDR3 sequences, 21% found once; its top ten account for around 16%. This sample was included in a study of T cells after yellow fever vaccination. General study results and limits: Post-booster repertoires contained most primary-vaccination clones again (about 95% CD4, 85% to 90% CD8).

V and J are TRBV7-4 and TRBJ2-1; D is ambiguous. This TCR derives from a young man who received the YFV17D yellow fever vaccine. The input for sequencing was PBMCs, taken about 20 days after the first yellow fever vaccination. In DNA, the CDR3 is TGTGCCAGCAGCTTAATGGGGATGTGCCACAATGAGCAGTTCTTC. This gives the protein CASSLMGMCHNEQFF.